One and the same sample provided the 18 T cell receptor beta chains below, sequenced in a study of radiotherapy plus CTLA-4 blockade in lung cancer (dated 2018 in TCRdb). The library was made by the immunoSEQ multiplex PCR assay. TCRdb retrieved this table from immuneACCESS and kept in-frame rearrangements only. Not all clones are present; in checked studies, unresolved V genes account for under half, and no reason is known for the remainder. The sample records tens of thousands of clones, less than 85% of which are singletons. Approximately 2.9% of the sample belongs to the ten largest clones. Here the sequenced sample was peripheral blood, taken from a patient treated with radiotherapy plus ipilimumab. The receptor source for this set is a human donor with non-small cell lung cancer who had a complete response to radiotherapy plus ipilimumab.

The chain has TRBV30 and TRBJ2-7, with no clear D. V gave up 2 bases and J gave up 4 bases, with 6 bases separating them. This CDR3 is built from 11 residues. Germline CDR1 is GTSNPN and CDR2 is SVGIG (reference sequence). This CDR3 reads CAWSTGYEQYF. DNA of the CDR3: TGTGCCTGGAGTACCGGGTACGAGCAGTACTTC.

V is TRBV6-5 and J is TRBJ1-4; 9 bases line up with TRBD1. V shed 2 bases, J shed 11 bases, and the junction held 6 bases outside the gene matches. Germline loops: CDR1 MNHEY, CDR2 SVGAGI. This CDR3 region has 14 residues. Written as DNA, the CDR3 is TGTGCCAGCAGTTACCGGGACAGGGAACCTAAACTGTTTTTT. Its translation: CASSYRDREPKLFF.

The chain recombines TRBV27 with TRBJ1-6, with D possibly matching TRBD1 (5 bases). Germline V gives CDR1 MNHEY, CDR2 SMNVEV (reference sequence). V was cut by 9 bases and J by 8 bases, with 17 bases left in between. The CDR3 is 14 amino acids. The CDR3 loop is CASSLGPQHSPLHF. The CDR3 DNA is TGTGCCAGTTCCCTGGGGCCTCAGCATTCACCCCTCCACTTT.

In this sample, this clone is medium-sized. The genes are TRBV28 and TRBJ1-3, with D tentatively TRBD1 (5 bases). The V end lost 6 bases, the J end lost 0 bases, and 12 bases lay between the germline ends. Germline lookup yields CDR1 MDHEN and CDR2 SYDVKM. This CDR3 comprises 15 residues. CDR3 nucleotides: TGTGCCAGCAGGCCCACAGGAGTCTCTGGAAACACCATATATTTT. Protein: CASRPTGVSGNTIYF.

The rearrangement links TRBV4-1 to TRBJ1-2; 9 bases are a match to TRBD1. Looked up from germline, CDR1 is MGHRA and CDR2 is YSYEKL. The CDR3 totals 15 residues. The V segment lost 4 bases and the J segment 1 base; nucleotides outside the gene matches: 4. CDR3 protein: CASSRGQGFNYGYTF. CDR3 sequence (DNA): TGCGCCAGCAGCCGGGGACAGGGTTTTAACTATGGCTACACCTTC.

This clone was found once. The genes are TRBV20-1 and TRBJ2-5; 10 bases are a match to TRBD2. Germline values: CDR1 DFQATT, CDR2 SNEGSKA (reference sequence). The length of the CDR3 is 11 residues. Here the CDR3 reads CRAGGPYEQYF. The CDR3 DNA reads as TGCCGAGCGGGGGGGCCCTATGAGCAGTACTTC.

The V call is TRBV6-1, the J call TRBJ2-7; D not certain. CDR3 size: 13 residues. CDR1 is MNHNS and CDR2 is SASEGT in the germline V gene. Trimming cost V 4 bases and J 1 base, with 8 bases left between them. The CDR3 protein is CASSVNLSYEQYF. The CDR3 nucleotides read TGTGCCAGCAGTGTCAATCTATCCTACGAGCAGTACTTC.

In this sample, this clone turned up a few times. This chain's CDR3 is CASEVTGGYEQYF. The CDR3 DNA follows: TGTGCCAGCGAAGTTACAGGGGGCTACGAGCAGTACTTC. The chain has TRBV25-1 and TRBJ2-7; 8 nucleotides line up with TRBD1. This CDR3 region has 13 residues. V was pared by 8 bases and J by 3 bases, with 6 bases of the junction left unmatched. CDR1 MGHDK and CDR2 SYGVNS come from the germline V gene.

CDR3 residues: CASSDGQGGDTQYF. As DNA, the CDR3 is TGCGCCAGCAGTGATGGTCAGGGGGGAGATACGCAGTATTTT. The V call is TRBV10-1, the J call TRBJ2-3, with TRBD1 as a possible D gene (7 bases). This CDR3 region has 14 residues. The germline V and J ends were trimmed by 3 bases and 5 bases, with 12 bases remaining between them. Germline V gives CDR1 WNHNN, CDR2 SYGVQD (reference sequence).

CDR3: CASSPYSRQGAPNEQFF. Written as DNA, the CDR3 is TGTGCCAGTAGTCCATACTCAAGACAGGGGGCGCCCAATGAGCAGTTCTTC. This chain links TRBV19 with TRBJ2-1, with 10 bases that match TRBD1. CDR1 and CDR2 (germline): LNHDA, SQIVND (reference sequence). This CDR3 contains 17 residues. The J segment lost 6 bases and the V segment lost 5 bases, leaving 13 bases of the junction unmatched.

This clone has at least ten counts. V usage is TRBV11-2 and J usage is TRBJ2-7; 16 nucleotides agree with TRBD2. Per germline, CDR1 SGHAT and CDR2 FQNNGV. The CDR3 loop spans 15 amino acids. The J segment lost 6 bases and the V segment lost 5 bases, leaving 4 bases of the junction unmatched. The CDR3 DNA sequence: TGTGCCAGCAGCCCGGGGACTAGCGGGAGGGGCGAGCAGTACTTC. This gives the protein CASSPGTSGRGEQYF.

V is TRBV4-1 and J is TRBJ1-2, with a weak D call TRBD1 (5 bases). This CDR3 comprises 16 residues. The germline gives CDR1 MGHRA, CDR2 YSYEKL. With 0 bases removed from V and 4 bases from J, the gap between germline ends came to 15 bases. The DNA of the CDR3 is TGCGCCAGCAGCCAAGATCTGCAGGGTCTTAGCTATGGCTACACCTTC. Its protein product is CASSQDLQGLSYGYTF.

The chain uses TRBV5-1 and TRBJ2-7, with 9 bases aligning to TRBD1. V lost 4 bases to trimming and J lost 6 bases; unmatched junction nucleotides: 11. The V gene's germline CDR1 is SGHRS and CDR2 YFSETQ. The CDR3 consists of 15 residues. CDR3 bases: TGCGCCAGCAGCGGGCCGGGACAGGGTTACGCCGAGCAGTACTTC. Amino acid sequence: CASSGPGQGYAEQYF.

This chain uses TRBV18 with TRBJ2-7, with 14 nucleotides matching TRBD2. CDR1 and CDR2 (germline): KGHSH, LQKENI. Losses at the gene ends were 6 bases for V and 6 bases for J; bases not matched to a gene: 7. The CDR3 length is 15 residues. The CDR3 region has the DNA TGTGCCAGCTCCACGGAAGGGACTAGCGGGAGCGAGCAGTACTTC. It is translated as CASSTEGTSGSEQYF.

V is TRBV11-3 and J is TRBJ2-3, with a weak D call TRBD2 (7 bases). The CDR3 covers 14 residues. Germline CDR1 SGHNT, CDR2 YENEEA. Trimming removed 5 bases at V and 1 base at J, with 10 bases between. The CDR3 spells CASSPGGRTDTQYF. CDR3 bases: TGTGCCAGCAGCCCGGGGGGCCGCACAGATACGCAGTATTTT.

The gene calls are TRBV28 and TRBJ1-3; D uncertain. Trimming took off 2 bases at V and 0 bases at J, with 5 bases between the two ends. In germline, CDR1 is MDHEN, CDR2 SYDVKM. The CDR3 covers 14 residues. The CDR3 region has the DNA TGTGCCAGCAGTTTACACGGCTCTGGAAACACCATATATTTT. Residues: CASSLHGSGNTIYF.

The chain links TRBV19 to TRBJ1-6, with no clear D. Trimming shortened V by 5 bases and J by 7 bases, and 9 bases separated the two germline ends. The germline V gene has CDR1 LNHDA and CDR2 SQIVND (reference sequence). This CDR3 is built from 13 residues. DNA of the CDR3: TGTGCCAGTAGTCCGGGGTTCAATTCACCCCTCCACTTT. It translates to CASSPGFNSPLHF.

CDR3 loop: CSVDVGIINNEQFF. The CDR3 DNA reads TGCAGCGTTGATGTCGGGATTATAAACAATGAGCAGTTCTTC. The chain carries TRBV29-1 and TRBJ2-1, with D perhaps matching TRBD2 (5 bases). Trimming removed 3 bases from V and 5 bases from J, with 14 bases in between. The CDR3 is 14 residues long. CDR1 and CDR2 (germline): SQVTM, ANQGSEA.